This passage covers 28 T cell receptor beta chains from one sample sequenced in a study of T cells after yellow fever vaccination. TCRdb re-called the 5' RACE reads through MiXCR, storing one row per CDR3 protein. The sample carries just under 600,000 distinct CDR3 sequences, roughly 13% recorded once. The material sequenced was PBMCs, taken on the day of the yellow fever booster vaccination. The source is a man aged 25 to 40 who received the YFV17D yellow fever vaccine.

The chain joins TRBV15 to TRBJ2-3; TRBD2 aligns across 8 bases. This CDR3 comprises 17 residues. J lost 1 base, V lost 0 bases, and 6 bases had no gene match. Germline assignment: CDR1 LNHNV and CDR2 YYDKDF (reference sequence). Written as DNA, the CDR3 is TGTGCCACCAGCAGAGATGGGGAGACTAGCGGCACAGATACGCAGTATTTT. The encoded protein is CATSRDGETSGTDTQYF.

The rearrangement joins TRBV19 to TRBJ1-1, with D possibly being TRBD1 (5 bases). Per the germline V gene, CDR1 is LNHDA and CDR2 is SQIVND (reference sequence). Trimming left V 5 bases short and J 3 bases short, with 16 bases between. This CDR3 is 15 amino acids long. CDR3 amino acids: CASSSPKGRYTEAFF. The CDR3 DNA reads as TGTGCCAGTAGTTCCCCGAAGGGGCGATACACTGAAGCTTTCTTT.

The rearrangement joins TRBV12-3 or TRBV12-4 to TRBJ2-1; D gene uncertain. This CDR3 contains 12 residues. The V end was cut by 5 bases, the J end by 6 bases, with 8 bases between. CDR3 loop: CASSVSRNEQFF. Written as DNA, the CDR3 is TGTGCCAGCAGTGTTTCCCGCAATGAGCAGTTCTTC.

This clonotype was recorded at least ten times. The CDR3 DNA sequence: TGTGCCAGCATTCTCAACCCTTCTGGTCCAAACTATGGCTACACCTTC. Its translation is CASILNPSGPNYGYTF. The chain recombines TRBV7-9 with TRBJ1-2, with no clear D. V was pared by 7 bases and J by 2 bases, with 20 bases between. CDR1 and CDR2 from the germline V gene are SEHNR and FQNEAQ (reference sequence). This CDR3 has 16 amino acids. Full variable domain (remainder filled in from reference TRBV7-9 and TRBJ1-2): DTGVSQNPRHKITKRGQNVTFRCDPISEHNRLYWYRQTLGQGPEFLTYFQNEAQLEKSRLLSDRFSAERPKGSFSTLEIQRTEQGDSAMYLCASILNPSGPNYGYTFGSGTRLTVV.

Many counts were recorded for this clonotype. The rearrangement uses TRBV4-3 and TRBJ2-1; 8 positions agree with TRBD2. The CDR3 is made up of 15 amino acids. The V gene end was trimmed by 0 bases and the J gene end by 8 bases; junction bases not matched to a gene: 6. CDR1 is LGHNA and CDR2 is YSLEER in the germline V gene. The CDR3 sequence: CASSQDSGILYEQFF. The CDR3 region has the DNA TGCGCCAGCAGCCAAGATAGCGGGATACTCTATGAGCAGTTCTTC.

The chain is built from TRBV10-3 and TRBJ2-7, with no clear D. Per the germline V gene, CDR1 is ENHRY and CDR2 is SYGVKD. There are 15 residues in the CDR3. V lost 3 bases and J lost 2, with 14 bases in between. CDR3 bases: TGTGCCATCAGTGATCCTGCTCATGGGGCCTACGAGCAGTACTTC. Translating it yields CAISDPAHGAYEQYF.

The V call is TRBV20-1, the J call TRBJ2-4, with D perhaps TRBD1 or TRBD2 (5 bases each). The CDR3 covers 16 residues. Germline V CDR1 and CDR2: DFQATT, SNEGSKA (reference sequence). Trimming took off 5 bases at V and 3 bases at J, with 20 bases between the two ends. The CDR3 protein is CSAEGPQGWGKNIQYF. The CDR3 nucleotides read TGCAGTGCTGAGGGACCCCAGGGTTGGGGCAAAAACATTCAGTACTTC.

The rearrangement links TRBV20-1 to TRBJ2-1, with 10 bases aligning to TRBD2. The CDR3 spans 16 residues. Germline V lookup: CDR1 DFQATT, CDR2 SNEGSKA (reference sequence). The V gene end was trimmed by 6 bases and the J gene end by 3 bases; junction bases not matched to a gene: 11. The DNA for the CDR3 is TGCAGTGCACCCGCCTCGTCTAGCGGGAGCTACAATGAGCAGTTCTTC. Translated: CSAPASSSGSYNEQFF.

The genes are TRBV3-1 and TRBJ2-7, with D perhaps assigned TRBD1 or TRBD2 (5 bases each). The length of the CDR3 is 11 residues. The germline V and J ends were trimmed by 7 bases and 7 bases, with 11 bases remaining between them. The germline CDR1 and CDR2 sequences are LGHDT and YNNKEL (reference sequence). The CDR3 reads CASMGTGEQYF. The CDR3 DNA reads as TGTGCCAGCATGGGGACGGGGGAGCAGTACTTC.

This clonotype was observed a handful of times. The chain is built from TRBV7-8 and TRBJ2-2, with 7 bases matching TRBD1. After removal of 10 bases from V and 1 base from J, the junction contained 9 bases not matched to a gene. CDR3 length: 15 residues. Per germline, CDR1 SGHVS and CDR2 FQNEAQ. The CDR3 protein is CATPPDRRNTGELFF. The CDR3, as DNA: TGTGCCACCCCTCCGGACAGGAGGAACACCGGGGAGCTGTTTTTT.

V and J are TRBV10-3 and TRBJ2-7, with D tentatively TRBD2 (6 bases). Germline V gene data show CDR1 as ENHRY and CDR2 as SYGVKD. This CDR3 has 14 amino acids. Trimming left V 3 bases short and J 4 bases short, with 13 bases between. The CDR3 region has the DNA TGTGCCATCAGTGAAGGAGGGCAGCTATACGAGCAGTACTTC. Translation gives CAISEGGQLYEQYF.

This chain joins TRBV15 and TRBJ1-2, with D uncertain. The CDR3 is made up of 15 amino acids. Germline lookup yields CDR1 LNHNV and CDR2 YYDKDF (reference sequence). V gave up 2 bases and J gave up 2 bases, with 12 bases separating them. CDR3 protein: CATSRNSNRNYGYTF. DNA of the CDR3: TGTGCCACCAGCAGAAACAGCAATCGGAACTATGGCTACACCTTC.

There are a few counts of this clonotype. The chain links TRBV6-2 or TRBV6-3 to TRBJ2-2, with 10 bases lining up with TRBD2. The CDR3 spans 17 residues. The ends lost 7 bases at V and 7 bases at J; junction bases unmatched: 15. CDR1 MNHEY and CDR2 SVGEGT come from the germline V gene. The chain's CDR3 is CASIQAGGRGLSGELFF. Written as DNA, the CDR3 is TGTGCCAGCATCCAAGCGGGAGGGAGAGGATTGAGCGGGGAGCTGTTTTTT.

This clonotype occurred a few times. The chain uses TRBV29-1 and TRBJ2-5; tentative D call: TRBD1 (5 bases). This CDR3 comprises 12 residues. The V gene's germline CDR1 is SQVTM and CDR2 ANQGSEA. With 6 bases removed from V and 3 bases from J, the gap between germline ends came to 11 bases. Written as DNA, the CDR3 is TGCAGCGTGGCCCAAGGGGAAGAGACCCAGTACTTC. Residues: CSVAQGEETQYF.

The CDR3 bases are TGCAGTGCTAGAGATCAGGAGGGCTATGGCTACACCTTC. The encoded protein is CSARDQEGYGYTF. The chain joins TRBV20-1 to TRBJ1-2; D is ambiguous. The CDR3 length is 13 residues. V was clipped by 0 bases and J by 4 bases, with 9 bases between them. Germline CDR1 is DFQATT and CDR2 is SNEGSKA (reference sequence).

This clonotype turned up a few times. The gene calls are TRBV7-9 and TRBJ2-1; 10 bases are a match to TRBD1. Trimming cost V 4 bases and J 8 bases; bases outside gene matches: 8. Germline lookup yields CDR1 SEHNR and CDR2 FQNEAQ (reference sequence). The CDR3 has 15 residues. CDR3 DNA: TGTGCCAGCAGCTACCGGGACAGGGGAGTCCATGAGCAGTTCTTC. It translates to CASSYRDRGVHEQFF. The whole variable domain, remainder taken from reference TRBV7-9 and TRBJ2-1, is DTGVSQNPRHKITKRGQNVTFRCDPISEHNRLYWYRQTLGQGPEFLTYFQNEAQLEKSRLLSDRFSAERPKGSFSTLEIQRTEQGDSAMYLCASSYRDRGVHEQFFGPGTRLTVL.

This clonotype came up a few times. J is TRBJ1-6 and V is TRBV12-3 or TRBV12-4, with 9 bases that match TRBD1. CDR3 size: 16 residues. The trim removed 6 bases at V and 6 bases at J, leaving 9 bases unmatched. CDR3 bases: TGTGCCAGCAGCCTTTCCAGACAGGGGGGTAATTCACCCCTCCACTTT. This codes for CASSLSRQGGNSPLHF.

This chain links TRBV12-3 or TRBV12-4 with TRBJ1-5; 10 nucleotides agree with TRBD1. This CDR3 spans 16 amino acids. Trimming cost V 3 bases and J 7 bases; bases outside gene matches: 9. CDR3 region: CASSFRDRGRGQPQHF. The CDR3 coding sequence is TGTGCCAGCAGTTTTAGGGACAGGGGACGGGGACAGCCCCAGCATTTT.

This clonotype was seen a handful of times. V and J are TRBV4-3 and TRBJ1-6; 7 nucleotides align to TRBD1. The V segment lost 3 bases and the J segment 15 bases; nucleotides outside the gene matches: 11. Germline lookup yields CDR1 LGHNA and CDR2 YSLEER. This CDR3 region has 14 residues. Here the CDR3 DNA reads TGCGCCAGCAGCCAGCTAGGGACAGTCGGTGGCCTCCACTTT. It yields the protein CASSQLGTVGGLHF.

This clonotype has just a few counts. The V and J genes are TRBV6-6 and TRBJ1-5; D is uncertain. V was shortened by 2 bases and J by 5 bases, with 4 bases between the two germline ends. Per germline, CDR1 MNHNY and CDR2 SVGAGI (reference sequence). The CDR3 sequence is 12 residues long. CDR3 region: CASSYPHQPQHF. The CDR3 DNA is TGTGCCAGCAGTTACCCTCATCAGCCCCAGCATTTT.

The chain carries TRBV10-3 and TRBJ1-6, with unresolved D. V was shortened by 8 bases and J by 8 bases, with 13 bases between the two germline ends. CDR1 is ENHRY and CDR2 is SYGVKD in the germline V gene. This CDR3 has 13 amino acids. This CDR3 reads CAIRPDLHSPLHF. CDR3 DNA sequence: TGTGCCATCCGACCTGATTTGCATTCACCCCTCCACTTT.

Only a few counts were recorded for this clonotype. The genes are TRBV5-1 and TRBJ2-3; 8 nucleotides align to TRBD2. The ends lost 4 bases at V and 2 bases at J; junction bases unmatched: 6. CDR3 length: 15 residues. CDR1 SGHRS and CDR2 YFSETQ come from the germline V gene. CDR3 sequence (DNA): TGCGCCAGCAGCCCAGCGGGGGACCTCACAGATACGCAGTATTTT. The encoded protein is CASSPAGDLTDTQYF. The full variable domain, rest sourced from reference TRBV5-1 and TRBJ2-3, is KAGVTQTPRYLIKTRGQQVTLSCSPISGHRSVSWYQQTPGQGLQFLFEYFSETQRNKGNFPGRFSGRQFSNSRSEMNVSTLELGDSALYLCASSPAGDLTDTQYFGPGTRLTVL.

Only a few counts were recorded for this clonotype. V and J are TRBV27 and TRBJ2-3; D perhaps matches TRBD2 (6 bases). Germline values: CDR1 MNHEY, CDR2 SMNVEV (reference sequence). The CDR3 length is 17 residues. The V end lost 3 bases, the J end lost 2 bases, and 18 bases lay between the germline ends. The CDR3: CASSLRGPPGVTDTQYF. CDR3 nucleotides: TGTGCCAGCAGTTTGCGGGGTCCTCCGGGGGTCACAGATACGCAGTATTTT.

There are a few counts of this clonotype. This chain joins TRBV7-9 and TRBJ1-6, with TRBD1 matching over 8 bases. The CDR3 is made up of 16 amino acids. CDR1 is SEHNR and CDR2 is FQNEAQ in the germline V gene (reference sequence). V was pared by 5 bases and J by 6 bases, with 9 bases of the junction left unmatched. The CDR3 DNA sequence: TGTGCCAGCAGCCTGCGGACAGGGAGGATTAATTCACCCCTCCACTTT. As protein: CASSLRTGRINSPLHF.

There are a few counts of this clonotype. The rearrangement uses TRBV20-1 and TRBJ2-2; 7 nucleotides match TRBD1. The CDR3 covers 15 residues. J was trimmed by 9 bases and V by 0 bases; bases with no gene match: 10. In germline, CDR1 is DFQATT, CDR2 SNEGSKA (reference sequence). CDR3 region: CSARDRGQPSRELFF. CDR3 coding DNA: TGCAGTGCTAGAGACCGGGGACAGCCCTCCCGGGAGCTGTTTTTT.

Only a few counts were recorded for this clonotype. CDR3 in DNA: TGTGCCAGCAGCTGGGGGACAGGGAAGTCCTACGAGCAGTACTTC. It is translated as CASSWGTGKSYEQYF. This rearrangement joins TRBV6-1 to TRBJ2-7, with 9 bases that match TRBD1. Germline lookup yields CDR1 MNHNS and CDR2 SASEGT. Losses at the gene ends were 6 bases for V and 1 base for J; bases not matched to a gene: 7. The CDR3 extends over 15 amino acids.

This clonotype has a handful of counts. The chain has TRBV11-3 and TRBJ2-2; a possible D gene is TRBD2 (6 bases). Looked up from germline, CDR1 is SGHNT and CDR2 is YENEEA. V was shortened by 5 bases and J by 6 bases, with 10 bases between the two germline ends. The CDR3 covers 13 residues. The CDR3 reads CASSPGTSGELFF. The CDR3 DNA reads TGTGCCAGCAGCCCAGGGACTTCCGGGGAGCTGTTTTTT.

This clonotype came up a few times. For the CDR3, the DNA is TGCAGTGCTCAGAGGGACACCAACACAGATACGCAGTATTTT. Amino acids: CSAQRDTNTDTQYF. J is TRBJ2-3 and V is TRBV20-1, with D perhaps matching TRBD1 (6 bases). Trimming removed 5 bases at V and 2 bases at J, with 14 bases between. Germline lookup yields CDR1 DFQATT and CDR2 SNEGSKA (reference sequence). The CDR3 sequence is 14 residues long.